These 16 T cell receptor beta chains were all obtained from the same sample, sequenced in a study of cytomegalovirus exposure and HLA in healthy donors. In the PCR, 60 Vbeta and 13 Jbeta primers were used. TCRdb's copy holds only in-frame clones and misses some; the assay was immunoSEQ multiplex PCR. The sample has roughly 95,000 clones, 60% to 85% seen once. The source material was PBMCs. These receptors all come from a man aged 25-45 years in good health and CMV-seropositive.

The chain combines TRBV5-6 with TRBJ1-3; weak D call: TRBD1 (5 bases). This CDR3 region has 14 residues. Germline lookup yields CDR1 SGHDT and CDR2 YYEEEE. V was clipped by 0 bases and J by 2 bases, with 6 bases between them. The CDR3 spells CASSLVGAGNTIYF. CDR3 DNA sequence: TGTGCCAGCAGCTTGGTAGGGGCTGGAAACACCATATATTTT.

On this clone itself: This specimen includes other DNA sequences encoding the same CDR3. The chain carries TRBV7-3 and TRBJ2-5; D perhaps matches TRBD1 (7 bases). The length of the CDR3 is 14 residues. The germline V gene encodes CDR1 SGHTA and CDR2 FQGTGA. V was shortened by 3 bases and J by 3 bases, with 11 bases between the two germline ends. CDR3 region: CASSLGRGEETQYF. The CDR3 DNA reads TGTGCCAGCAGCTTGGGCAGGGGGGAAGAGACCCAGTACTTC. The full variable domain, rest sourced from reference TRBV7-3 and TRBJ2-5, is GAGVSQTPSNKVTEKGKYVELRCDPISGHTALYWYRQSLGQGPEFLIYFQGTGAADDSGLPNDRFFAVRPEGSVSTLKIQRTERGDSAVYLCASSLGRGEETQYFGPGTRLLVL.

This clone was seen a single time. This rearrangement joins TRBV2 to TRBJ1-4; TRBD1 is a possible D gene (5 bases). Germline values: CDR1 SNHLY, CDR2 FYNNEI. The CDR3 loop spans 15 amino acids. V was pared by 4 bases and J by 5 bases, with 14 bases between. The CDR3 loop is CASSVEGTQNEKLFF. Here the CDR3 DNA reads TGTGCCAGCAGTGTTGAGGGGACTCAAAATGAAAAACTGTTTTTT.

The V and J genes are TRBV19 and TRBJ2-5; D perhaps matches TRBD1 (5 bases). V was cut by 5 bases and J by 5 bases, with 15 bases left in between. CDR1 is LNHDA, CDR2 SQIVND, per germline (reference sequence). The CDR3 is 14 residues long. The CDR3 sequence: CASSPQGGRETQYF. CDR3 bases: TGTGCCAGTAGTCCCCAGGGTGGGCGGGAGACCCAGTACTTC.

This clone was seen a few times. The V gene is TRBV7-2, the J gene TRBJ2-1; no clear D gene. Germline CDR1 is SGHTA and CDR2 is FQGNSA. With 2 bases removed from V and 2 bases from J, the gap between germline ends came to 10 bases. The CDR3 length is 15 residues. CDR3 sequence: CASSLRDPAYNEQFF. As DNA, the CDR3 is TGTGCCAGCAGCTTACGAGATCCGGCCTACAATGAGCAGTTCTTC.

The rearrangement joins TRBV28 to TRBJ2-5; perhaps TRBD1 as D (6 bases). Germline V CDR1 and CDR2: MDHEN, SYDVKM. V lost 7 bases to trimming and J lost 2 bases, with 17 bases between them. The CDR3 is made up of 15 amino acids. CDR3 DNA sequence: TGTGCCAGCACCCTTAAAGAGGGACAACAAGAGACCCAGTACTTC. This gives the protein CASTLKEGQQETQYF.

This clone was counted a single time. Compared with germline, one end of the junction differs, possibly owing to a read error. V gene TRBV7-8 combines with J gene TRBJ2-6; possible D gene TRBD2, 5 bases. The CDR3 sequence is 15 residues long. CDR1 is SGHVS, CDR2 FQNEAQ, per germline. Here the CDR3 DNA reads TGTACCAGCAGCCCGACGAGGGCTGGGGCCAACGTCCTGACTTTC. Protein sequence: CTSSPTRAGANVLTF.

V is TRBV7-9 and J is TRBJ1-4; 7 bases are shared with TRBD1. From germline, CDR1 is SEHNR and CDR2 FQNEAQ (reference sequence). V lost 4 bases and J lost 3; bases outside the gene matches: 2. The CDR3 length is 14 residues. In DNA, the CDR3 is TGTGCCAGCAGCTCACAGGGGTCTAATGAAAAACTGTTTTTT. The encoded protein is CASSSQGSNEKLFF.

As for this clone: The junction does not match germline at one end; this may be a read error. The rearrangement uses TRBV10-3 and TRBJ1-4, with 7 nucleotides matching TRBD1. The CDR3 is 13 amino acids. CDR1 ENHRY and CDR2 SYGVKD come from the germline V gene. CDR3 in amino acids: CTIKGTANEKLFF. The CDR3 nucleotides read TGTACCATCAAGGGGACAGCTAATGAAAAACTGTTTTTT.

The chain is built from TRBV19 and TRBJ1-1; D is uncertain. The CDR3 runs to 13 residues. The V and J ends lost 7 bases and 2 bases respectively, with 11 bases between them. Germline CDR1 is LNHDA and CDR2 is SQIVND (reference sequence). The CDR3 DNA is TGTGCCAGTACGGCGGAATCCAACACTGAAGCTTTCTTT. It codes for CASTAESNTEAFF.

This rearrangement joins TRBV19 to TRBJ2-4; no reliable D call. Germline values: CDR1 LNHDA, CDR2 SQIVND (reference sequence). CDR3 length: 13 residues. Trimming shortened V by 7 bases and J by 0 bases, and 7 bases separated the two germline ends. The CDR3, as DNA: TGTGCCAGTATAATCCTAGCCAAAAACATTCAGTACTTC. It codes for CASIILAKNIQYF.

The CDR3 coding sequence is TGCGCCAGCAGCCAAGAAATCAGGGAAGATACGCAGTATTTT. Its protein product is CASSQEIREDTQYF. The chain joins TRBV4-1 to TRBJ2-3, with D perhaps TRBD1 (5 bases). This CDR3 has 14 amino acids. Trimming pared 0 bases from V and 5 bases from J, leaving 9 bases between. The V gene's germline CDR1 is MGHRA and CDR2 YSYEKL.

This clone was seen more than once but under ten times. V and J are TRBV7-9 and TRBJ2-1; no firm D call. Trimming pared 4 bases from V and 10 bases from J, leaving 8 bases between. The CDR3 extends over 11 amino acids. The germline V gene encodes CDR1 SEHNR and CDR2 FQNEAQ (reference sequence). The CDR3 DNA is TGTGCCAGCAGCTCAGCATCGGAGCAGTTCTTC. It is translated as CASSSASEQFF.

This clone was observed a single time. The rearrangement links TRBV19 to TRBJ1-6; the match to TRBD1 covers 9 bases. Germline CDR1 LNHDA, CDR2 SQIVND (reference sequence). The CDR3 is 16 amino acids. Trimming cost V 10 bases and J 7 bases; bases outside gene matches: 14. The CDR3 coding sequence is TGTGCCACCCGGGACAGGGACCAAATTATCAATTCACCCCTCCACTTT. It encodes CATRDRDQIINSPLHF.

V gene TRBV6-5 combines with J gene TRBJ1-1; maybe TRBD1 (6 bases). Germline CDR1 is MNHEY and CDR2 is SVGAGI. CDR3 size: 15 residues. The germline V and J ends were trimmed by 6 bases and 1 base, with 15 bases remaining between them. The CDR3 loop is CASSRTGTRNTEAFF. In DNA form, the CDR3 reads TGTGCCAGCAGCCGAACCGGGACAAGGAACACTGAAGCTTTCTTT.

The J gene is TRBJ2-7, the V gene TRBV5-6; TRBD2 aligns across 10 bases. Germline loops: CDR1 SGHDT, CDR2 YYEEEE. V gave up 4 bases and J gave up 2 bases; unmatched junction bases: 3. CDR3 length: 14 residues. The CDR3 is CASSPSGSPYEQYF. The CDR3 DNA sequence: TGTGCCAGCAGCCCTAGCGGGAGCCCCTACGAGCAGTACTTC.